The 18 T cell receptor beta chains below come from one sample, sequenced in a study of metastatic and nonmetastatic thyroid tumors. Patients underwent thyroid surgery, and none had received any treatment before it. TCRdb reanalyzed the PCR reads via MiXCR. This table has about 16,000 clones, approximately 14% appearing once. Sequences were obtained from blood. The receptors stem from a female donor with papillary thyroid cancer or a benign thyroid nodule (not recorded which). Some clones in this sample may be carry-over from other donors' samples.

This clone has ten or more counts. CDR3 bases: TGCGCCAGCAGCATAGACGGGATGAACACTGAAGCTTTCTTT. Its protein product is CASSIDGMNTEAFF. The chain links TRBV5-1 to TRBJ1-1; no clear D. The germline CDR1 and CDR2 sequences are SGHRS and YFSETQ. Trimming shortened V by 4 bases and J by 0 bases, and 10 bases separated the two germline ends. This CDR3 is 14 amino acids long.

In its sample, this clone was seen many times. The chain links TRBV2 to TRBJ1-1; D gene uncertain. The CDR3 runs to 11 residues. The V gene lost 7 bases and the J gene lost 1 base, with 4 bases spanning the gap. Germline CDR1 is SNHLY and CDR2 is FYNNEI. CDR3 bases: TGTGCCAGCATCAAGAACACTGAAGCTTTCTTT. Translating it yields CASIKNTEAFF. The entire variable domain, with the rest obtained from reference TRBV2 and TRBJ1-1, is as follows: EPEVTQTPSHQVTQMGQEVILRCVPISNHLYFYWYRQILGQKVEFLVSFYNNEISEKSEIFDDQFSVERPDGSNFTLKIRSTKLEDSAMYFCASIKNTEAFFGQGTRLTVV.

This clone was observed a handful of times. This may arise from a read error, as a much more abundant clone is one base away. The chain combines TRBV6-5 with TRBJ1-1; D not certain. CDR1 and CDR2 (germline): MNHEY, SVGAGI. This CDR3 has 15 amino acids. This chain's CDR3 is CASSYSTVGNTESFF. In DNA, the CDR3 is TGTGCCAGCAGTTACTCCACCGTAGGGAACACTGAATCTTTCTTT.

There are many counts of this clone. The gene calls are TRBV11-2 and TRBJ1-2; 8 bases line up with TRBD1. Germline V gene data show CDR1 as SGHAT and CDR2 as FQNNGV. The junction had 10 bases not matched to a gene; V was cut back by 3 bases and J by 7 bases. The CDR3 runs 15 residues. The CDR3 loop is CASSFQGAREAGYTF. DNA for the CDR3: TGTGCCAGCAGCTTTCAGGGGGCGCGGGAGGCTGGCTACACCTTC.

About this clone itself: A read error may be the cause here, since a much bigger clone is one base away. The rearrangement joins TRBV7-9 to TRBJ2-3; D call uncertain. The CDR3 length is 13 residues. Germline assignment: CDR1 SEHNR and CDR2 FQNEAQ (reference sequence). The CDR3 DNA is TGTGCCAGCAGTTCCGGGCGCACAGATGCGCAGTATTTT. Its protein is CASSSGRTDAQYF.

The sample holds a few counts of this clone. The rearrangement links TRBV6-1 to TRBJ2-7; 8 nucleotides align to TRBD1. The CDR3 contains 14 residues. Trimming took 7 bases from V and 3 from J; bases not matched to a gene: 8. Germline values: CDR1 MNHNS, CDR2 SASEGT. This CDR3 reads CASTSGQGLYEQYF. The DNA of the CDR3 is TGTGCCAGCACCTCAGGACAGGGCCTCTACGAGCAGTACTTC.

The chain uses TRBV4-1 and TRBJ2-1; 7 bases match TRBD2. The CDR3 spans 13 residues. Germline CDR1 is MGHRA and CDR2 is YSYEKL. The V segment lost 4 bases and the J segment 7 bases; nucleotides outside the gene matches: 4. This chain's CDR3 is CASSPWTRNEQFF. The CDR3, as DNA: TGCGCCAGCAGCCCCTGGACTAGGAATGAGCAGTTCTTC.

The chain has TRBV20-1 and TRBJ2-3; TRBD2 matches at 9 bases. There are 17 residues in the CDR3. With V trimmed by 0 bases and J by 1 base, 8 bases remained unmatched. Germline V gene data show CDR1 as DFQATT and CDR2 as SNEGSKA (reference sequence). CDR3 in DNA: TGCAGTGCTAGAGATCTCTCAGCGGGAGGACGCACAGATACGCAGTATTTT. Protein sequence: CSARDLSAGGRTDTQYF.

In its sample, this clone was seen many times. V is TRBV11-1 and J is TRBJ2-5, with a possible D match to TRBD2 (7 bases). The V end was cut by 5 bases, the J end by 0 bases, with 25 bases between. The CDR3 consists of 19 residues. Germline loops: CDR1 SGHAT, CDR2 FQDESV (reference sequence). The CDR3 DNA is TGTGCCAGCAGCATGATTAGGGGGGGACGGCTTCGCTACCAAGAGACCCAGTACTTC. Translating it yields CASSMIRGGRLRYQETQYF.

As regards this clone: One end of the junction fails to match germline, which may point to a read error. V and J are TRBV19 and TRBJ2-1; TRBD2 agrees at 13 bases. The germline V gene has CDR1 LNHDA and CDR2 SQIVND (reference sequence). The CDR3 is 17 residues long. In DNA form, the CDR3 reads TGTGCCACCGCGGGACTAGCGGGAAGGGGCTACTACAATGAGCGGTTCTTC. It encodes CATAGLAGRGYYNERFF.

The chain has TRBV6-1 and TRBJ2-3; no reliable D call. The germline gives CDR1 MNHNS, CDR2 SASEGT. The V end lost 5 bases, the J end lost 4 bases, and 19 bases lay between the germline ends. The CDR3 extends over 16 amino acids. The CDR3 loop reads CASSKRTPEVADTQYF. The DNA of the CDR3 is TGTGCCAGCAGTAAAAGGACCCCCGAGGTCGCAGATACGCAGTATTTT.

By share, this clone counts as medium-sized. This chain uses TRBV15 with TRBJ1-2, with TRBD1 matching 8 bases. The trim removed 1 base at V and 4 bases at J, leaving 2 bases unmatched. This CDR3 contains 14 residues. Germline V CDR1 and CDR2: LNHNV, YYDKDF (reference sequence). The CDR3 loop reads CATSRGQGAYGYTF. The CDR3, as DNA: TGTGCCACCAGCAGAGGTCAGGGGGCCTATGGCTACACCTTC. Using reference TRBV15 and TRBJ1-2 for the parts outside the CDR3, the full variable domain is DAMVIQNPRYQVTQFGKPVTLSCSQTLNHNVMYWYQQKSSQAPKLLFHYYDKDFNNEADTPDNFQSRRPNTSFCFLDIRSPGLGDTAMYLCATSRGQGAYGYTFGSGTRLTVV.

The V gene is TRBV6-2 or TRBV6-3, the J gene TRBJ2-5; the match to TRBD2 covers 7 bases. The CDR3 totals 15 residues. Per the germline V gene, CDR1 is MNHEY and CDR2 is SVGEGT. Losses at the gene ends were 0 bases for V and 1 base for J; bases not matched to a gene: 2. The CDR3 reads CASSYSSSGQETQYF. The CDR3, as DNA: TGTGCCAGCAGTTACTCGTCTAGCGGCCAAGAGACCCAGTACTTC.

This clone was counted at least ten times. This rearrangement joins TRBV20-1 to TRBJ2-2, with TRBD2 identical over 10 bases. The CDR3 extends over 15 amino acids. Per the germline V gene, CDR1 is DFQATT and CDR2 is SNEGSKA (reference sequence). The trim removed 5 bases at V and 4 bases at J, leaving 7 bases unmatched. This chain's CDR3 is CSARGGTSVTGELFF. CDR3 nucleotides: TGCAGTGCTCGGGGGGGGACTAGCGTCACCGGGGAGCTGTTTTTT.

This clone showed up just a few times. The chain has TRBV6-1 and TRBJ2-7, with D perhaps matching TRBD2 (7 bases). This CDR3 comprises 14 residues. The V end was cut by 8 bases, the J end by 7 bases, with 21 bases between. CDR1 is MNHNS and CDR2 is SASEGT in the germline V gene. CDR3 sequence (DNA): TGTGCCAGCCGCCAGGGAGGGGGTTTTAGGGAGCAGTACTTC. Protein sequence: CASRQGGGFREQYF.

Points on this clone: Given a much more abundant clone one base away, this may be a read error. Other DNA sequences in the same sample also yield this CDR3. V and J are TRBV20-1 and TRBJ1-5, with D unresolved. Germline V gene lookup returns CDR1 DFQATT and CDR2 SNEGSKA (reference sequence). The germline V and J ends were trimmed by 0 bases and 3 bases, with 3 bases remaining between them. This CDR3 region has 12 residues. This CDR3 is CSARDVNQPQHF. CDR3 nucleotide sequence: TGCAGTGCTAGAGACGTCAATCAGCCCCAGCATTTT.

The J gene is TRBJ2-3, the V gene TRBV24-1; TRBD1 aligns across 8 bases. The CDR3 runs to 15 residues. V lost 6 bases, J lost 3 bases, and 7 bases stayed unmatched. CDR1 KGHDR and CDR2 SFDVKD come from the germline V gene. The CDR3, as DNA: TGTGCCACCAGTCGGACAGGGAGGCCTACAGATACGCAGTATTTT. It specifies CATSRTGRPTDTQYF.

The table lists this clone with a few counts. V gene TRBV27 combines with J gene TRBJ2-1; TRBD1 agrees at 9 bases. In germline, CDR1 is MNHEY, CDR2 SMNVEV (reference sequence). The CDR3 spans 14 residues. Trimming cost V 3 bases and J 9 bases; bases outside gene matches: 6. The CDR3 DNA follows: TGTGCCAGCAGTTTCGCGGACAGGGGAGGTGAGCAGTTCTTC. Protein sequence: CASSFADRGGEQFF.